These T cell receptor beta chains were read from a single sample in a study of blood T cell repertoires in COVID-19. The protocol was immunoSEQ multiplex PCR, while the TCRdb copy is restricted to in-frame clones and leaves out a portion. This table has 190,000 or so clones, roughly 86% appearing once. Sequenced sample: peripheral blood. The receptor set was obtained from a man aged 35 to 55 with active or convalescent COVID-19. Both conserved end residues are part of each CDR3. A D gene is named only where the DNA matches it firmly. Size values are once, few and many counts, or a class for expanded clones, and some rows have none.

v_gene: TRBV15
j_gene: TRBJ1-3
abundance: NA
d_gene: NA
CDR3aa: CATSRDQGSGTIYF
CDR3nt: TGTGCCACCAGCAGAGATCAGGGGTCCGGCACCATATATTTT

v_gene: TRBV3-1/TRBV3-2
j_gene: TRBJ1-2
abundance: NA
d_gene: NA
CDR3aa: CASSQDTSPLYGYTF
CDR3nt: TGTGCCAGCAGCCAAGACACGAGTCCCCTCTATGGCTACACCTTC

v_gene: TRBV25-1
j_gene: TRBJ2-1
abundance: NA
d_gene: TRBD2
CDR3aa: CASSETGLAISEQFF
CDR3nt: TGTGCCAGCAGTGAAACGGGACTAGCGATAAGTGAGCAGTTCTTC

v_gene: TRBV6-5
j_gene: TRBJ2-2
abundance: NA
d_gene: TRBD1
CDR3aa: CASKEDRVVGELFF
CDR3nt: TGTGCCAGCAAAGAGGACAGGGTAGTCGGGGAGCTGTTTTTT

v_gene: TRBV11-2
j_gene: TRBJ2-3
abundance: NA
d_gene: TRBD2
CDR3aa: CASSFSGSTDTQYF
CDR3nt: TGTGCCAGCAGCTTTAGCGGGTCCACAGATACGCAGTATTTT

v_gene: TRBV4-3
j_gene: TRBJ1-4
abundance: NA
d_gene: TRBD1
CDR3aa: CASSQGVRQGLVSGEKLFF
CDR3nt: TGCGCCAGCAGCCAAGGCGTAAGACAGGGGTTGGTTTCGGGTGAAAAACTGTTTTTT

v_gene: TRBV3-1/TRBV3-2
j_gene: TRBJ1-1
abundance: NA
d_gene: NA
CDR3aa: CASREVEGNTEAFF
CDR3nt: TGTGCCAGCAGGGAGGTAGAGGGGAACACTGAAGCTTTCTTT

v_gene: TRBV19
j_gene: TRBJ1-4
abundance: NA
d_gene: NA
CDR3aa: CASSISRVKKEKLFF
CDR3nt: TGTGCCAGTAGTATTAGCAGGGTAAAGAAGGAAAAACTGTTTTTT

v_gene: TRBV29-1
j_gene: TRBJ1-1
abundance: once
d_gene: NA
CDR3aa: CSATGWNTEAFF
CDR3nt: TGCAGCGCGACAGGATGGAACACTGAAGCTTTCTTT

v_gene: TRBV28
j_gene: TRBJ1-6
abundance: NA
d_gene: NA
CDR3aa: CASSLTGQAYSPLHF
CDR3nt: TGTGCCAGCAGTTTGACGGGACAAGCTTATTCACCCCTCCACTTT

v_gene: TRBV6-1
j_gene: TRBJ2-7
abundance: NA
d_gene: NA
CDR3aa: CASSEAGGGNEQYF
CDR3nt: TGTGCCAGCAGTGAAGCAGGGGGGGGTAACGAGCAGTACTTC

v_gene: TRBV6-5
j_gene: TRBJ1-2
abundance: NA
d_gene: NA
CDR3aa: CASSLRTGNYGYTF
CDR3nt: TGTGCCAGCAGTCTAAGGACGGGGAACTATGGCTACACCTTC

v_gene: TRBV14
j_gene: TRBJ2-7
abundance: NA
d_gene: TRBD2
CDR3aa: CASSQAGGYEQYF
CDR3nt: TGTGCCAGCAGCCAAGCGGGGGGCTACGAGCAGTACTTC